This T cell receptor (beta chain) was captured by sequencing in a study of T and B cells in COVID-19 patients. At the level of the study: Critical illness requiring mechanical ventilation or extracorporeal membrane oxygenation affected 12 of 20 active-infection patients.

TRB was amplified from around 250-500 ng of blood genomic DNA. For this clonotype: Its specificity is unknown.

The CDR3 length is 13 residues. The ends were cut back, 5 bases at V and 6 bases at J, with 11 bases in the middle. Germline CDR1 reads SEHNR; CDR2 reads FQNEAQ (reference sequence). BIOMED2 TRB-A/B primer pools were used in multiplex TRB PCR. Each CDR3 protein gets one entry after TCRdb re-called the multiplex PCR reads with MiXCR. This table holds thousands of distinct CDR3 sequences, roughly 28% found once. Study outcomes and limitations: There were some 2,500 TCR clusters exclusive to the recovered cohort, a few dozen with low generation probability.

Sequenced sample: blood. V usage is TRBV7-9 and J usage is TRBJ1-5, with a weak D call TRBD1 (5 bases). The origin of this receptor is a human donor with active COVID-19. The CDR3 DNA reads TGTGCCAGCAGCGGAGCTGGGGGTCAGCCCCAGCATTTT. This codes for CASSGAGGQPQHF.